This T cell receptor beta chain was retrieved from a study of OX40 agonist ivuxolimab in advanced cancers. In terms of the full investigation: Ivuxolimab, which targeted the costimulatory receptor OX40 (CD134), was an agonistic, fully human IgG2 monoclonal antibody. Intravenous ivuxolimab was administered to patients every 2 weeks at six dose levels: 0.01, 0.1, 0.3, 1.5, 3 and 10 mg/kg. Of the approximately 53 patients in dose escalation, about 20 had hepatocellular carcinoma, some 15 had melanoma, 9 had renal cell carcinoma and 9 had head and neck cancer. In the dose-escalation cohort, approximately 83% of patients were male, and the mean age was roughly 56 years with a range of roughly 20 to 80. Prior anti-PD-1, anti-PD-L1 or anti-CTLA-4 therapy was permitted, and less than 45% of dose-escalation patients had received checkpoint inhibitors. Partial responses occurred in three dose-escalation patients, of whom one had hepatocellular carcinoma and two had cutaneous melanoma. Peripheral TCRbeta sequencing was intended to test whether TCR sequence diversity was altered and clonal T-cell expansion was caused by ivuxolimab. The paper covers the monotherapy dose-escalation part of the phase I ivuxolimab trial, which included N = 52 patients. General study outcomes and caveats: Partial responders in the 0.1-3.0 mg/kg groups had among the lowest normalized peripheral clonal expansion, especially among CD8+ T cells. Low levels of normalized T-cell clonal expansion were also seen in some patients who did not respond. On average, CD8+ T cells showed more expanded clones than CD4+ T cells after ivuxolimab. Which antigens the clonally expanded peripheral T cells were specific for was not determined. At doses of 0.1 to 3.0 mg/kg, clonal expansion of both CD4+ and CD8+ blood T cells was observed from baseline to week 6.

The trial excluded patients who had a history of autoimmune disease or who were on systemic immunosuppression. Peripheral blood for TCR sequencing was drawn from every dose cohort at baseline, at cycle 4 day 1 and at cycle 7 day 1. The samples were taken from a phase I, first-in-human, multicenter, open-label dose-escalation trial of ivuxolimab. Adults with locally advanced or metastatic head and neck squamous cell, hepatocellular, melanoma or renal cell carcinoma were enrolled in the trial. Before TCR sequencing, CD4+ T cells and CD8+ T cells from peripheral blood were sorted into separate populations. To sequence the TCRbeta CDR3 region, genomic DNA was isolated from the sorted cells. The immunoSEQ Assay was used for sequencing of TCRbeta CDR3 regions. This immuneACCESS table, as held by TCRdb, lists in-frame sequences with V and J called but not all clones. Of the missing ones, under half trace to an unresolved V gene in checked studies; the others have no known cause. This sample holds 40,000 to 60,000 clones; about 86% were observed only once. The ten top clones hold approximately 1.6% of the sample.

Concerning this clone: The antigen this receptor binds is unknown. No per-base quality is available; no much larger clone lies one base away.

From the cysteine through the phenylalanine, the CDR3 covers 13 amino acids. The sequence is cut down to CDR3 DNA, 39 bases in frame from base 1. The germline V gene specifies ENHRY as CDR1 and SYGVKD as CDR2. Trimming removed 6 bases from V and 7 bases from J; the gene matches leave 5 bases unexplained. The receptor's source is an adult with an advanced solid tumor such as melanoma, head and neck, liver or kidney cancer. Here the chain combines TRBV10-3 and TRBJ2-1; TRBD2 agrees with 8 junctional bases. Sequenced material: CD4+ or CD8+ T cells sorted from blood, taken in a trial of the OX40 agonist ivuxolimab. The bases are TGTGCCATCAGCGGACTAGCAGGGAATGAGCAGTTCTTC. Its protein reads: CAISGLAGNEQFF.